The source of this T cell receptor (beta chain) is a study of blood T cell repertoires in COVID-19. On the study more broadly: The United States, Italy and Spain were the sources of the acute and convalescent COVID-19 samples.

Method: immunoSEQ multiplex PCR; TCRdb's copy keeps in-frame clones and lacks some. Of 130,000 to 150,000 clones detected, approximately 85% appear once; the ten largest clones hold 6.5% to 9.5%. Enrollment of patients from Seattle took place during active infection, with longitudinal follow-up. CDR1 is MDHEN, CDR2 SYDVKM, per germline. Trimming removed 3 bases from V and 0 bases from J, with 9 bases in between. There are 14 residues in the CDR3. The sequenced sample was peripheral blood. The TCR was taken from a woman in her sixties or seventies with COVID-19, enrolled during active disease. The rearrangement joins TRBV28 to TRBJ2-7; D unresolved. The CDR3 protein is CASSFSDSSYEQYF. CDR3 in DNA: TGTGCCAGCAGTTTCAGTGATTCCTCCTACGAGCAGTACTTC.